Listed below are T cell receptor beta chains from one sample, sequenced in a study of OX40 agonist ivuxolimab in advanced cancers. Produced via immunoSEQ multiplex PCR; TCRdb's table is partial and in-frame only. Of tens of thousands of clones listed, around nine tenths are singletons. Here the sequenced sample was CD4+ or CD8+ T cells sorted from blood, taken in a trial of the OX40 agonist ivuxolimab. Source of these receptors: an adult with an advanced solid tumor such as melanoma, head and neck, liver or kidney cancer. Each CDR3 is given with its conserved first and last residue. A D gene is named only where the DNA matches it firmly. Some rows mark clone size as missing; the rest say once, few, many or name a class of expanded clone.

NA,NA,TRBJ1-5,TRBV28,TGTGCCAGCAGTTTGGGGGGGGAAGGGCAGCCCCAGCATTTT,CASSLGGEGQPQHF
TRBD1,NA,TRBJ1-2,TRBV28,TGTGCCAGCACCTCCAGGGGGCCTTACTATGGCTACACCTTC,CASTSRGPYYGYTF
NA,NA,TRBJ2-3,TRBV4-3,TGCGCCAGCAGCCAAGTGAGGAACACAGATACGCAGTATTTT,CASSQVRNTDTQYF
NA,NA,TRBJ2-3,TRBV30,TGTGCCTGGATAGGGGGAGTAAAAGATACGCAGTATTTT,CAWIGGVKDTQYF
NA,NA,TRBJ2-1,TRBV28,TGTGCCAGCATCCGTGGGCGACAATACTACAATGAGCAGTTCTTC,CASIRGRQYYNEQFF
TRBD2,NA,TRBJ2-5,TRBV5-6,TGTGCCAGCAGCTCGACTAGCGGAAAAGAGACCCAGTACTTC,CASSSTSGKETQYF
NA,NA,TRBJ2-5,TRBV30,TGTGCCTGGAGTGCCGACAGGGGAGGGGAGACCCAGTACTTC,CAWSADRGGETQYF
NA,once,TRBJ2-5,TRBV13,TGTGCCAGCAGGAATAGGGCACGGGGCGATGAATTCGGGCAGTACTTC,CASRNRARGDEFGQYF
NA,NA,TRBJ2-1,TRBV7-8,TGTGCCAGCAGCTTAGCAGGACTTACCTACAATGAGCAGTTCTTC,CASSLAGLTYNEQFF
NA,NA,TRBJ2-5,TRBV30,TGTGCCTGGAGTGTAACGGAGGGAGAGACCCAGTACTTC,CAWSVTEGETQYF
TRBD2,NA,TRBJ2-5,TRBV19,TGTGCCAGTAAGGGGAGCGGGAGGTCAGAGACCCAGTACTTC,CASKGSGRSETQYF
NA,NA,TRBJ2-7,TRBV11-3,TGTGCCAGCAGCTTAGGTCCGGGGGTCCCCTACGAGCAGTACTTC,CASSLGPGVPYEQYF
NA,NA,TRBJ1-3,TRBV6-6,TGTGCCAGCAGCAGCCGCAACACCATATATTTT,CASSSRNTIYF
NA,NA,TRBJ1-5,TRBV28,TGTGCCAGCAGTCCCCCAGGGCCCCAGCATTTT,CASSPPGPQHF
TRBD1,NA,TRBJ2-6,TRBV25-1,TGTGCCAGCAGTGAATTTACCGGGACAGGGGATTCCAACGTCCTGACTTTC,CASSEFTGTGDSNVLTF
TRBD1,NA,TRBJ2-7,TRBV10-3,TGTGCCATCAGTGCCCGGGACAGCACCTACGAGCAGTACTTC,CAISARDSTYEQYF
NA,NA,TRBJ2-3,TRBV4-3,TGCGCCAGCAGCCAGACAGGGGGACTAGCATCGGATACGCAGTATTTT,CASSQTGGLASDTQYF
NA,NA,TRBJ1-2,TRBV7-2,TGTGCCAGCAGCTTACCACCCGGACGGGGAGGCTACACCTTC,CASSLPPGRGGYTF
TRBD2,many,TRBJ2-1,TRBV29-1,TGCAGCGTCCCTCTCCCGACTAGCGGGAGGTACAATGAGCAGTTCTTC,CSVPLPTSGRYNEQFF
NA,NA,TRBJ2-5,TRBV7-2,TGTGCCAGCAGCGAGCGACTAGTAAGGACCCAGTACTTC,CASSERLVRTQYF
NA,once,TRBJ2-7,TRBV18,TGTGCCAGCTCACGTGACCCTCAGACCCTCTCCTACGAGCAGTACTTC,CASSRDPQTLSYEQYF
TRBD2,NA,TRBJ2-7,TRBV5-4,TGTGCCAGCAGCCCACCGGGACTAGTTTACGAGCAGTACTTC,CASSPPGLVYEQYF
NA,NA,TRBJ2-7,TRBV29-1,TGCAGCGTTGAAGGATCCGGGACCAACTACGAGCAGTACTTC,CSVEGSGTNYEQYF
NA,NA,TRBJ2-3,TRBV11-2,TGTGCCAGCAGCAACCGACTAGGTTCAGATACGCAGTATTTT,CASSNRLGSDTQYF
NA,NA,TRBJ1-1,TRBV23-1,TGCGCCAGCAGTCAGCCACAGGGATTGAACACTGAAGCTTTCTTT,CASSQPQGLNTEAFF
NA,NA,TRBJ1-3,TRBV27,TGTGCCAGCAGTCCGTACGGACAGAGCTCTGGAAACACCATATATTTT,CASSPYGQSSGNTIYF
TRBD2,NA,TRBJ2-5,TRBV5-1,TGCGCCAGCAGCTTGGATTGGACTAGCGGGACTGGGGAGTACTTC,CASSLDWTSGTGEYF
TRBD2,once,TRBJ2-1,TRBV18,TGTGCCAGCTCCCAAAATAGCGGGAGTAACAATGAGCAGTTCTTC,CASSQNSGSNNEQFF
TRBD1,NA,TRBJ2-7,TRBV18,TGTGCCAGCTCACCCGGACAGGGGGCGTACGAGCAGTACTTC,CASSPGQGAYEQYF
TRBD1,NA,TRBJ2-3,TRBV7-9,TGTGCCAGCAGCCCGGACAGGCCCGGCACAGATACGCAGTATTTT,CASSPDRPGTDTQYF
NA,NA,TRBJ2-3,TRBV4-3,TGCGCCAGCAGCCAAGGTTTCTCGGATACGCAGTATTTT,CASSQGFSDTQYF